The clone carrying this T cell receptor beta chain was seen a handful of times. Its specificity is not known. The CDR3 extends over 13 amino acids. Germline V CDR1 and CDR2: DFQATT, SNEGSKA (reference sequence). Between the trimmed V and J ends, which lost 4 bases and 4 bases, there was a span of 13 bases. Sample treatment: roughly 10-day PBMC culture with coronavirus spike peptide pools or control peptides (ViraFEST assay). This entry belongs to a study of vaccination and CD4 T cells after COVID-19. Study in general: Overlapping SARS-CoV-2, HCoV-NL63, HCoV-OC43 and HCoV-229E spike peptides were used to stimulate cells.

The Oncomine TCR Beta short-read assay was applied to DNA of cultured CD4+ T cells. From cultured CD4+ T cells, genomic DNA was extracted. TCRdb reprocessed the PCR reads with MiXCR, giving one entry per CDR3 protein. The repertoire holds about 1,800 distinct CDR3 sequences, around 70% seen once, with about 52% in the top ten. This material consisted of CD4+ T cells from blood, cultured in vitro, taken after SARS-CoV-2 vaccination. V is TRBV20-1 and J is TRBJ1-1, with TRBD1 as a possible D gene (5 bases). The receptor's source is a human donor who had recovered from COVID-19. The CDR3 sequence: CSAIRGGGTEAFF. As DNA, the CDR3 is TGCAGTGCTATTAGGGGCGGAGGCACTGAAGCTTTCTTT.